The source of this T cell receptor (beta chain) is a study of blood T cells in healthy people across ages. Study results and caveats: Among T cells, TCR beta diversity per million cells dropped roughly linearly as age rose. Higher diversity and more naive CD4+ cells were features of long-lived donors, compared to aged donors.

A J-beta primer mix and a sample-barcoded 5' primer were used in a second PCR of about 7 to 12 cycles. Each of the cDNA molecules was tagged by a template-switch adaptor with 12 random nucleotides. From the 5' RACE reads, TCRdb called clonotypes with MiXCR, one entry per CDR3 protein. Of about 830,000 distinct CDR3 sequences in the sample, roughly 60% were seen once. The germline CDR1 and CDR2 sequences are SGHVS and FNYEAQ. V lost 6 bases, J lost 6 bases, and 18 bases lay in between. The CDR3 sequence is 14 residues long. Per sample, extraction of total RNA gave at least 5.5 micrograms in every case. About this clonotype itself: What it recognizes is unknown.

The chain has TRBV7-6 and TRBJ2-7; no reliable D call. The sample comprised blood. The TCR originated in a man aged 25-45 years in good health. CDR3 protein: CASRPRTGPGEQYF. The CDR3 nucleotides are TGTGCCAGCAGGCCGCGGACGGGTCCGGGCGAGCAGTACTTC.